This T cell receptor (beta chain) stems from a study of T cell responses to AZD1222 COVID-19 vaccine. General study findings and limits: With two AZD1222 doses given, Spike-specific TCR breadth and depth both rose. Donor demographics were predominantly white British with a female majority; clonal diversity may be underestimated. There were vaccine-associated CD4 TCRs across spike, dominant at 160-218 and 743-854.

V gave up 4 bases and J gave up 8 bases; unmatched junction bases: 9. Germline loops: CDR1 SGHNT, CDR2 YYREEE (reference sequence). This CDR3 has 15 residues. Clones were sequenced by immunoSEQ multiplex PCR, and TCRdb holds only the in-frame ones, with some missing. Among under 150,000 clones listed, approximately 85% were seen once. Regarding this clone: What it binds is not known.

The source material was peripheral blood, sampled on day 0 of MenACWY control vaccination. The clonotype originates from an adult in good health. The chain uses TRBV5-4 and TRBJ2-1, with TRBD2 identical over 10 bases. The CDR3 DNA is TGTGCCAGCAGCCCCAGCGGGGGGGCCAGGGATGAGCAGTTCTTC. It is translated as CASSPSGGARDEQFF.